The sequence of this T cell receptor (beta chain) was determined in a study of CD8 T cells in Susac syndrome. Study-wide background: Active disease was present in more than five of the sequenced Susac syndrome patients, and remission in eight.

Broader study findings: The CD4+ T cell repertoires, which came from Susac syndrome patients, showed no sign of clonal expansion.

Germline V gene data show CDR1 as SGHTA and CDR2 as FQGNSA. CDR3 length equals 16 residues. V lost 4 bases, J lost 3 bases, and 10 bases stayed unmatched. Concerning this clonotype itself: The target antigen is unknown.

Reverse transcription of roughly 0.45 to 1 ug RNA was carried out with random hexamers. Multiplex PCR with immunoSEQ amplified the TCR beta CDR3 across 54 Vbeta and 13 Jbeta. TCRdb re-derived calls from the immunoSEQ multiplex PCR reads in MiXCR, one entry per CDR3 protein. The sample carries around 170,000 distinct CDR3 sequences, around 95% recorded once. The chain combines TRBV7-2 with TRBJ2-5; TRBD2 matches at 8 bases. This receptor was obtained from a human donor with Susac syndrome. Sequencing was carried out using CD4+ T cells from PBMCs. CDR3 coding DNA: TGTGCCAGCAGCTCCCCGAGCGGGGGCCTAAAAGAGACCCAGTACTTC. Translated, it gives CASSSPSGGLKETQYF.